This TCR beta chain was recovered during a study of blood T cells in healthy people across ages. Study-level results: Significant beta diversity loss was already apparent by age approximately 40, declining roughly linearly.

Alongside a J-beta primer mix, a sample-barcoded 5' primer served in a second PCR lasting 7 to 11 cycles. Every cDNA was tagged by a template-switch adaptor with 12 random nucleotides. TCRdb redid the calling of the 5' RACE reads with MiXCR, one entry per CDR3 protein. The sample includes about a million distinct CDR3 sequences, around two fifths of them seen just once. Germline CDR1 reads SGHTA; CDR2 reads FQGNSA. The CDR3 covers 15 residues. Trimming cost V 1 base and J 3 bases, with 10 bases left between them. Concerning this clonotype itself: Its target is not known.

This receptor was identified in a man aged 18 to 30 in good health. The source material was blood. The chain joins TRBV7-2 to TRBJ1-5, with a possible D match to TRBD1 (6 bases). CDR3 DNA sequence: TGTGCCAGCAGCTTAGAGTCAGGGGCCAATCAGCCCCAGCATTTT. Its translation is CASSLESGANQPQHF.